Listed below are T cell receptor beta chains from one sample, sequenced in a study of tumor-infiltrating lymphocytes in localized non-small cell lung cancer. The protocol was immunoSEQ multiplex PCR, while the TCRdb copy is restricted to in-frame clones and leaves out a portion. The data show some 21,000 clones, 80% seen once. Sequenced sample: lung tumor tissue. The receptors originated from a human donor with non-small cell lung cancer. Each CDR3 is given with its conserved first and last residue.

>TRBV30|TRBJ1-5
CAWSVGLGLGNQPQHF
>TRBV2|TRBJ1-1
CASSENSALRAFF
>TRBV10-3|TRBJ2-3
CAISRQASSTDTQYF
>TRBV7-8|TRBJ1-5
CASSVQGGPNQPQHF
>TRBV30|TRBJ2-7
CAWRTSGGAYEQYF
>TRBV6-1|TRBJ1-1
CASSELAGGRSEAFF
>TRBV18|TRBJ1-2
CASSPNPEGGYTF
>TRBV7-8|TRBJ1-1
CASTLGRQGVSEAFF
>TRBV14|TRBJ2-3
CASSQRSPDTQYF
>TRBV14|TRBJ2-1
CASSHLSTSGYNEQFF
>TRBV30|TRBJ1-1
CAWSPGGPGRNTEAFF
>TRBV6-6|TRBJ2-7
CASSYPHQGYEQYF
>TRBV10-3|TRBJ2-1
CAIRGINNEQFF
>TRBV6-6|TRBJ2-3
CASSLTGRATDTQYF
>TRBV28|TRBJ1-1
CASSRPRRGTEAFF
>TRBV18|TRBJ2-3
CASSALSGTTDTQYF
>TRBV5-1|TRBJ2-3
CASRSGATDTQYF
>TRBV18|TRBJ2-7
CASSPSSLVEQYF
>TRBV28|TRBJ2-7
CASSLPWGTHEQYF
>TRBV9|TRBJ2-5
CASSGSGREETQYF
>TRBV9|TRBJ2-5
CASSVGLAPQETQYF
>TRBV2|TRBJ2-7
CASSPWDFDYEQYF
>TRBV11-3|TRBJ2-1
CASSLGQYNEQFF
>TRBV27|TRBJ2-7
CASSARGTALSYEQYF
>TRBV12-5|TRBJ2-3
CASGLGLAGTDTQYF
>TRBV27|TRBJ2-2
CASSFNTGELFF
>TRBV6-6|TRBJ2-5
CASRPAETQYF
>TRBV5-1|TRBJ1-1
CASTEIAGTEAFF
>TRBV5-1|TRBJ2-1
CASSLVLAGEGGEQFF
>TRBV6-6|TRBJ2-7
CASTSRQTYEQYF
>TRBV19|TRBJ2-2
CASSIYRANTGELFF
>TRBV7-9|TRBJ2-7
CASSYEEGEQYF
>TRBV5-1|TRBJ1-1
CASSLVSSNTEAFF
>TRBV15|TRBJ2-2
CATSIGTGDTGELFF
>TRBV29-1|TRBJ2-1
CSVKGQRHNEQFF
>TRBV5-1|TRBJ1-3
CASSLASRLSGNTIYF
>TRBV5-4|TRBJ2-2
CASSEGTGQTGELFF
>TRBV28|TRBJ1-2
CASSGTVSYGYTF
>TRBV7-2|TRBJ2-2
CASSDPNTGELFF
>TRBV4-1|TRBJ2-3
CASSQDFKSRPSTDTQYF
>TRBV7-6|TRBJ1-5
CASSKGQGQPQHF
>TRBV6-5|TRBJ2-4
CASSLLAGQNIQYF